This T cell receptor beta chain was identified in a study of tissue T cells after allogeneic stem cell transplantation. Sequencing of TCRbeta CDR3 at survey depth gave sequences and template counts. Assay: immunoSEQ multiplex PCR; the TCRdb copy retains only in-frame clones and omits some. In the table there are about 48,000 clones, around 69% of which are singletons. General study points: Motif-based clustering found tissue-specific repertoire signatures shared across patients, though few clones were shared.

V shed 2 bases, J shed 2 bases, and the junction held 2 bases outside the gene matches. Germline V gene data show CDR1 as NNHNN and CDR2 as SYGAGS (reference sequence). This CDR3 comprises 14 residues. As regards this clone: Its target is not known. The gene names given are mouse names. The read gets to within 1 residue of the CDR3 end, and the germline J gene fills in the rest.

The sample consisted of sorted cells pooled from one or two spleens. V and J are TRBV13-2 and TRBJ1-2, with 8 bases aligning to TRBD1. This TCR was sampled from a pool of C57BL/6 mice in good health. The CDR3 reads CASGEGTGNSDYTF. The CDR3 DNA, read in part, is TGTGCCAGCGGTGAGGGGACAGGTAACTCCGACTACACC.